This TCR beta chain was recovered during a study of blood T cell repertoires in COVID-19. Whole-study context: Samples representing acute and convalescent COVID-19 were sourced from the United States, Italy and Spain. T cells, B-cell-depleted T cells, or PBMCs provided the cDNA or gDNA that served as material.

The CDR3 sequence is 16 residues long. Germline lookup yields CDR1 SGHKS and CDR2 YYEKEE (reference sequence). V dropped 0 bases and J dropped 3 bases, with 13 bases sitting between them. This clone occurred once. Patients at the Seattle site were enrolled during active infection and followed longitudinally. Original processing methods: Scientists estimated how many nucleated cells there were by amplifying reference gene primers. Produced via immunoSEQ multiplex PCR; TCRdb's table is partial and in-frame only. Clone size and V and J calls were adopted from that table, with D and trimming inferred from the DNA. Of about 180,000 clones detected, around 83% appear once; the ten largest clones hold 7.6%.

This TCR came from a woman in her seventies with COVID-19, enrolled during active disease. This chain joins TRBV5-5 and TRBJ1-5; possible D gene TRBD1, 5 bases. The sequencing input was peripheral blood. The CDR3 nucleotides read TGTGCCAGCAGCTTGGCGACAGTATCCTTCAATCAGCCCCAGCATTTT. Translation gives CASSLATVSFNQPQHF.